This T cell receptor beta chain appears in the sequencing data of a study of high-grade serous ovarian cancer treatment subgroups. Study-level findings and limits: Bulk tumor TCR sequencing gave no spatial information.

Tumor samples were obtained before definitive surgery or chemotherapy. Clones were read by immunoSEQ multiplex PCR, and TCRdb kept only the in-frame ones, dropping some. The data contain 15,000 to 20,000 clones, approximately 81% of them singletons. With respect to this clone: What it binds is not known.

The sequenced sample was tumor tissue. This clonotype was sampled from a human donor with high-grade serous ovarian cancer.

This chain's CDR3 is CASSYWGGRVTEAFF. The CDR3 DNA sequence: TGTGCCAGCAGTTACTGGGGAGGGAGGGTGACTGAAGCTTTCTTT. This chain connects TRBV6-5 to TRBJ1-1; D gene ambiguous. CDR3 length: 15 amino acids. Trimming cost V 1 base and J 5 bases, with 14 bases left between them. Germline V gene data show CDR1 as MNHEY and CDR2 as SVGAGI.